This TCR beta chain stems from a study of T-cell memory formation after mild COVID-19 (dated by TCRdb to the early 2020s). About the study as a whole: TCR sequence clusters from the two donors were largely donor specific. T-cell clones expanding and contracting after mild COVID-19 in two donors were tracked by longitudinal TCRalpha and TCRbeta repertoire sequencing. The cohort was made up of two young adult volunteers, one female and one male, who were previously healthy. Broader findings and caveats from the paper: Clones contracting from day 15 to 85 had balanced CD4/CD8 phenotypes, while a second wave expanding from day 15 to 37 was biased towards CD4+. Contracting CD4+ clones were found mainly in CM and EM memory subsets, while CD8+ clones were enriched in EMRA. SARS-CoV-2 specificity of the second-wave clones peaking on day 37 was not confirmed. The study included only a couple of mild cases, and larger cohorts that include severe cases with pre-infection samples were judged to be necessary. Some responding clones were detected in pre-infection memory, which suggested that pre-existing cross-reactive memory T cells had joined the SARS-CoV-2 response.

The CDR3, cysteine through phenylalanine, is 16 amino acids long. Kept here is only the CDR3 DNA, which spans 48 bases and is read in frame from base 1. Taken from the germline V gene (reference sequence), the CDR1 and CDR2 loops are LGHDT and YNNKEL. Cut back by 0 bases and 4 bases, the V and J ends lie 13 bases apart. Ficoll-Paque density gradient centrifugation was the method used to isolate PBMCs. About this clonotype: Its target antigen remains unknown. Base-call qualities are not available, and no considerably larger clone is one nucleotide away.

For sequencing, an Illumina NovaSeq 6000 was employed. Using 5'RACE with constant-segment primers, TCRalpha and TCRbeta cDNA libraries were constructed, with sample barcodes and unique molecular identifiers added in the process. RNA was extracted from every sample with Trizol reagent. Libraries were amplified in two PCR steps, with a second sample barcode and Illumina TruSeq adapters added in the second step. Sequencing of libraries was performed on an Illumina NovaSeq with 2 x 150 bp paired-end reads. Under the source paper's analysis protocol: The reads were demultiplexed and collapsed into UMI-guided consensus sequences using migec v1.2.7. Using mixcr v2.1.11, the UMI consensuses were aligned to TRA and TRB V and J templates and assembled into clonotypes. A clonotype was counted as expanded or contracted only if both edgeR and NoisET called the change significant, with noise models trained on biological replicates. For edgeR calls, the thresholds were a false discovery rate-adjusted p below 0.01 and a log2 fold-change of 1. As an exploratory analysis of dynamics, max-normalized trajectories of the 1000 most abundant clonotypes were examined by PCA with hierarchical clustering. The CD4 or CD8 phenotype of responding clones was assigned using the separately sequenced CD4+ and CD8+ repertoires. In TCRdb, the public reads were trimmed at Q25 with fastp and aligned with MiXCR, with productive beta chains retained. Entries are consolidated by CDR3 protein sequence, retaining the most common genes and DNA. What appears here as the V and J calls and clone size reflects TCRdb's work, not the paper's. The sample includes 470,000 or so distinct CDR3 sequences, with approximately 19% observed a single time. The ten biggest clones cover 20% to 25% of the sample.

The sample consisted of PBMCs or a T cell subset sorted from them (not recorded which). The chain couples TRBV3-1 to TRBJ1-5; tentative D gene TRBD1, with 6 bases matching. The source of this sequence is a man between 18 and 29 years old who had mild COVID-19 (a few samples of this study predate the infection). The sample titles of this study are shuffled in the database, so cell type and time point are left out; the donor was told from shared clones. Here the CDR3 is given as CASSQDPGQTNQPQHF. The bases read TGTGCCAGCAGCCAAGACCCTGGACAGACAAATCAGCCCCAGCATTTT.